These 21 T cell receptor beta chains originate from one sample sequenced in a study of blood T cell repertoires in COVID-19. Generated by immunoSEQ multiplex PCR, the TCRdb table keeps only in-frame clones and is missing some. The sample lists hundreds of thousands of clones; around 87% were seen once. Sequenced input: peripheral blood. The receptors come from a woman aged 25 to 39 who had recovered from COVID-19.

The chain carries TRBV3-1 (or the pseudogene TRBV3-2) and TRBJ1-1; D remains unclear. This CDR3 is built from 14 residues. Germline values: CDR1 LGHDT, CDR2 YNNKEL (reference sequence). V was pared by 4 bases and J by 1 base, with 10 bases between. Here the CDR3 DNA reads TGTGCCAGCAGCCGGGTAACAGAGAACACTGAAGCTTTCTTT. Its translation is CASSRVTENTEAFF.

The V gene is TRBV7-3, the J gene TRBJ2-1, with TRBD2 matching 12 bases. V trimming: 3 bases; J trimming: 6 bases; junction bases outside the gene matches: 21. Germline V gene sequence: CDR1 SGHTA, CDR2 FQGTGA. This CDR3 spans 21 amino acids. The CDR3 is CASSFRGPLASGRVRGNEQFF. The CDR3, as DNA: TGTGCCAGCAGCTTTAGGGGTCCGCTGGCTAGCGGGAGGGTACGCGGCAATGAGCAGTTCTTC.

The chain employs TRBV5-1 and TRBJ1-6; D unclear. This CDR3 has 16 amino acids. Germline assignment: CDR1 SGHRS and CDR2 YFSETQ. V was shortened by 2 bases and J by 0 bases, with 9 bases between the two germline ends. Here the CDR3 DNA reads TGCGCCAGCAGCTTTACGGTGAGCTCCTATAATTCACCCCTCCACTTT. Translation: CASSFTVSSYNSPLHF. Together with reference TRBV5-1 and TRBJ1-6, the CDR3 gives the full variable domain: KAGVTQTPRYLIKTRGQQVTLSCSPISGHRSVSWYQQTPGQGLQFLFEYFSETQRNKGNFPGRFSGRQFSNSRSEMNVSTLELGDSALYLCASSFTVSSYNSPLHFGNGTRLTVT.

This chain joins TRBV27 and TRBJ2-7; no definite D call. The CDR3 is made up of 13 amino acids. Germline CDR1 and CDR2: MNHEY and SMNVEV (reference sequence). V gave up 3 bases and J gave up 2 bases, with 8 bases separating them. The CDR3 coding sequence is TGTGCCAGCAGTTTGAACGGAGCCTACGAGCAGTACTTC. Its translation: CASSLNGAYEQYF.

The chain has TRBV6-5 and TRBJ1-1; D not certain. The CDR3 is made up of 15 amino acids. Per germline, CDR1 MNHEY and CDR2 SVGAGI. With 6 bases removed from V and 0 bases from J, the gap between germline ends came to 14 bases. The CDR3 DNA sequence: TGTGCCAGCAGACCTTTTGGGCGGGTGAACACTGAAGCTTTCTTT. This gives the protein CASRPFGRVNTEAFF.

This clone was found once. This chain uses TRBV19 with TRBJ2-1; tentative D call: TRBD1 (8 bases). Germline V CDR1 and CDR2: LNHDA, SQIVND (reference sequence). The CDR3 spans 15 residues. V was clipped by 7 bases and J by 4 bases, with 17 bases between them. CDR3 DNA sequence: TGTGCCAGTAACCCTGGACAGGGAGGGTACAATGAGCAGTTCTTC. Translating gives CASNPGQGGYNEQFF.

V gene TRBV4-3 combines with J gene TRBJ2-5; 9 bases agree with TRBD1. The junction had 11 bases not matched to a gene; V was cut back by 4 bases and J by 2 bases. From germline, CDR1 is LGHNA and CDR2 YSLEER. This CDR3 has 17 residues. Here the CDR3 reads CASSPYPPGQGQETQYF. The CDR3 bases are TGCGCCAGCAGCCCCTACCCCCCCGGACAGGGGCAAGAGACCCAGTACTTC.

V is TRBV14 and J is TRBJ2-7; 7 nucleotides line up with TRBD1. V dropped 5 bases and J dropped 2; count of bases not matched to a gene: 0. The CDR3 totals 12 residues. Per germline, CDR1 SGHDN and CDR2 FVKESK. Here the CDR3 reads CASSGTAYEQYF. The CDR3 DNA reads TGTGCCAGCAGCGGGACAGCCTACGAGCAGTACTTC.

The genes are TRBV5-6 and TRBJ2-3; the match to TRBD1 covers 7 bases. Trimming at V came to 4 bases and at J to 4 bases, leaving 3 bases not matched to a gene. The length of the CDR3 is 13 residues. Per germline, CDR1 SGHDT and CDR2 YYEEEE. The CDR3 DNA sequence: TGTGCCAGCAGCCAAGGGGGCCCAGATACGCAGTATTTT. This gives the protein CASSQGGPDTQYF. The variable domain in full, completed from reference TRBV5-6 and TRBJ2-3, reads DAGVTQSPTHLIKTRGQQVTLRCSPKSGHDTVSWYQQALGQGPQFIFQYYEEEERQRGNFPDRFSGHQFPNYSSELNVNALLLGDSALYLCASSQGGPDTQYFGPGTRLTVL.

The V and J genes are TRBV5-1 and TRBJ1-2; 7 bases agree with TRBD1. The CDR3 contains 14 residues. CDR1 is SGHRS and CDR2 is YFSETQ in the germline V gene. With V trimmed by 0 bases and J by 7 bases, 6 bases remained unmatched. The DNA of the CDR3 is TGCGCCAGCAGCTTGGACAGGGGAGAGTCTGGCTACACCTTC. It is translated as CASSLDRGESGYTF.

This chain links TRBV7-2 with TRBJ2-7, with D maybe TRBD1 (6 bases). Germline V lookup: CDR1 SGHTA, CDR2 FQGNSA. Trimming removed 5 bases at V and 6 bases at J, with 11 bases between. The CDR3 consists of 12 residues. The CDR3 nucleotides are TGTGCCAGCAGCCCACAGGGCCCCGAGCAGTACTTC. Translated, it gives CASSPQGPEQYF.

The V and J genes are TRBV29-1 and TRBJ1-4; possible D gene TRBD1, 6 bases. The CDR3 is 13 amino acids. In germline, CDR1 is SQVTM, CDR2 ANQGSEA. Trimming took off 4 bases at V and 5 bases at J, with 11 bases between the two ends. CDR3 loop: CSVVGAENEKLFF. In nucleotides, the CDR3 is TGCAGCGTTGTGGGGGCGGAGAATGAAAAACTGTTTTTT.

The chain uses TRBV5-6 and TRBJ1-5; D is undetermined. CDR3 size: 16 residues. Per germline, CDR1 SGHDT and CDR2 YYEEEE. V lost 1 base, J lost 3 bases, and 14 bases lay in between. As DNA, the CDR3 is TGTGCCAGCAGCTTGAACAGTTGGGCCCCCAATCAGCCCCAGCATTTT. Translating gives CASSLNSWAPNQPQHF.

The chain recombines TRBV30 with TRBJ2-1; D is unresolved. Looked up from germline, CDR1 is GTSNPN and CDR2 is SVGIG (reference sequence). The germline V and J ends were trimmed by 6 bases and 0 bases, with 12 bases remaining between them. The CDR3 runs 14 residues. In DNA form, the CDR3 reads TGTGCCTGTAGAGACTTAAGCTCCTACAATGAGCAGTTCTTC. As protein: CACRDLSSYNEQFF.

The rearrangement uses TRBV14 and TRBJ1-2; a possible D gene is TRBD1 (5 bases). Trimming shortened V by 0 bases and J by 4 bases, and 9 bases separated the two germline ends. The CDR3 has 14 amino acids. The germline V gene encodes CDR1 SGHDN and CDR2 FVKESK. The CDR3 bases are TGTGCCAGCAGCCAAGAACAGGATGGCTATGGCTACACCTTC. Protein product: CASSQEQDGYGYTF. The whole variable domain, remainder taken from reference TRBV14 and TRBJ1-2, is EAGVTQFPSHSVIEKGQTVTLRCDPISGHDNLYWYRRVMGKEIKFLLHFVKESKQDESGMPNNRFLAERTGGTYSTLKVQPAELEDSGVYFCASSQEQDGYGYTFGSGTRLTVV.

The V gene is TRBV7-8, the J gene TRBJ1-2, with D uncertain. The CDR3 loop spans 14 amino acids. Trimming took 0 bases from V and 4 from J, leaving 9 bases between them. Germline V gene data show CDR1 as SGHVS and CDR2 as FQNEAQ. CDR3 coding DNA: TGTGCCAGCAGCTTAGCGTCCGGAGCCTATGGCTACACCTTC. This gives the protein CASSLASGAYGYTF.

This clone was seen just once. The rearrangement uses TRBV19 and TRBJ2-7; possible D gene TRBD2, 6 bases. The CDR3 is 14 amino acids. Germline CDR1 is LNHDA and CDR2 is SQIVND (reference sequence). V lost 9 bases to trimming and J lost 2 bases, with 17 bases between them. CDR3 sequence reads: CASRPAGSTYEQYF. For the CDR3, the DNA is TGTGCCAGCCGCCCTGCGGGAAGTACCTACGAGCAGTACTTC.

This chain connects TRBV6-5 to TRBJ2-5; a weak D match, TRBD2 (6 bases). V lost 4 bases and J lost 1, with 10 bases in between. Germline V CDR1 and CDR2: MNHEY, SVGAGI. The CDR3 has 14 residues. CDR3 coding DNA: TGTGCCAGCAGTTTGCGGGGACTCCAAGAGACCCAGTACTTC. Translating it yields CASSLRGLQETQYF.

This sequence joins TRBV3-1 (or the pseudogene TRBV3-2) and TRBJ1-1; D is unclear. The CDR3 has 14 residues. The V gene's germline CDR1 is LGHDT and CDR2 YNNKEL (reference sequence). The V end was cut by 5 bases, the J end by 1 base, with 11 bases between. The CDR3 nucleotides are TGTGCCAGCAGCTTAAGTCAGGAGAACACTGAAGCTTTCTTT. Its protein is CASSLSQENTEAFF.

The chain links TRBV19 to TRBJ1-1; no definite D call. V shed 3 bases and J shed 4 bases, with 15 bases lying between them. The CDR3 is 15 residues long. Germline V gene data show CDR1 as LNHDA and CDR2 as SQIVND (reference sequence). The chain's CDR3 is CASSIAAYAGTEAFF. CDR3 DNA sequence: TGTGCCAGTAGTATCGCGGCCTATGCGGGCACTGAAGCTTTCTTT.

V and J are TRBV5-4 and TRBJ2-1; 9 bases fit TRBD2. The germline V gene encodes CDR1 SGHNT and CDR2 YYREEE (reference sequence). Unmatched junction bases numbered 11, after V lost 5 bases and J lost 8 bases. The CDR3 consists of 15 residues. The CDR3 loop reads CASRIVAGGFDEQFF. The CDR3, as DNA: TGTGCCAGCAGGATCGTGGCGGGAGGGTTCGATGAGCAGTTCTTC.